This T cell receptor beta chain is from a study of T cell responses to AZD1222 COVID-19 vaccine. Only in-frame clones appear in the TCRdb table, and some are missing; sequencing was by immunoSEQ multiplex PCR. The table records 110,000 to 150,000 clones, more than 75% of them present only once. Concerning this clone: The antigen is undetermined.

Findings of the study overall: White British people made up most donors, females outnumbered males, and clonal diversity was possibly underestimated. Repertoire sampling was restricted to post-peak T cell response timepoints. Just a handful of AZD1222 recipients were seropositive at baseline. Unmutated variant regions reportedly attract nearly half of all spike-specific TCRs.

The TCR sequence derives from an adult who received the AZD1222 COVID-19 vaccine. This specimen consisted of peripheral blood, obtained 28 days after the second AZD1222 dose.

The CDR3 loop reads CASSFLPADQPQHF. CDR3 sequence (DNA): TGTGCCAGCAGCTTCTTGCCAGCCGATCAGCCCCAGCATTTT. The chain employs TRBV11-2 and TRBJ1-5, with D unresolved. The CDR3 has 14 amino acids. With 3 bases removed from V and 5 bases from J, the gap between germline ends came to 11 bases. Per the germline V gene, CDR1 is SGHAT and CDR2 is FQNNGV.